This TCR beta chain was sequenced for a study of T-cell reconstitution after alpha-beta-depleted transplantation in children. Study results and limitations: A year post-transplant, T-cell counts and diversity derived mostly from newly produced T cells. High day-60 TCRbeta diversity in some patients came from surviving recipient T cells and thymic progenitors. Several hundred expanded graft clones reportedly supplied alpha-beta T cells about two months after transplant.

The CDR3 covers 16 residues. The junction had 6 bases not matched to a gene; V was cut back by 6 bases and J by 0 bases. The V gene's germline CDR1 is SGHAT and CDR2 FQNNGV. This clonotype has only a few counts. What it binds is unknown. Unique molecular identifiers were used to barcode this TCRbeta library. MiXCR was run by TCRdb on the PCR reads, yielding one entry per CDR3 protein. This table holds around 45,000 distinct CDR3 sequences, 50% to 55% found once. This chain connects TRBV11-2 to TRBJ1-5; 9 nucleotides align to TRBD1. This sequence originates from a boy in the first two years of life with SCID, due to receive a stem cell transplant. This specimen consisted of peripheral blood, obtained before TCRalphabeta/CD19-depleted stem cell transplant. Here the CDR3 reads CASSRGTGYSNQPQHF. The CDR3 bases are TGTGCCAGCAGTAGGGGGACAGGGTATAGCAATCAGCCCCAGCATTTT.